A selection of T cell receptor beta chains follows, all from one sample in a study of T-cell memory formation after mild COVID-19. TCRdb reanalysed the 5' RACE reads using MiXCR and keeps one entry per CDR3 protein. Of 110,000 or so distinct CDR3 sequences detected, around a fifth appear once; the ten largest clones hold roughly 37%. The specimen sequenced was PBMCs or a T cell subset sorted from them (not recorded which). Receptors were obtained from a man aged 18 to 30 who had mild COVID-19 (a few samples of this study predate the infection). Cell type and time point are not known. Both conserved end residues are part of each CDR3. The D gene is left open where the match is weak. A clone size is listed for some rows: how often the clone was seen (once, few, many), or a class if it is expanded.

>TRBJ2-7|few|TRBV7-2|NA
CASSLYDSSYEQYF
TGTGCCAGCAGCTTATACGACAGCTCCTACGAGCAGTACTTC
>TRBJ1-1|few|TRBV12-3/TRBV12-4|NA
CASSLEGGPTEAFF
TGTGCCAGCAGTTTAGAGGGGGGGCCCACTGAAGCTTTCTTT
>TRBJ2-1|NA|TRBV4-1|NA
CASSQADSPEQFF
TGCGCCAGCAGCCAAGCGGACAGTCCTGAGCAGTTCTTC
>TRBJ1-4|NA|TRBV5-1|NA
CASSAPGGTNEKLFF
TGCGCCAGCAGCGCACCAGGTGGAACGAATGAAAAACTGTTTTTT
>TRBJ1-3|NA|TRBV5-1|NA
CASSLGDSGNTIYF
TGCGCCAGCAGCTTGGGGGACTCTGGAAACACCATATATTTT
>TRBJ1-1|NA|TRBV7-9|NA
CASSSSQGNTEAFF
TGTGCCAGCAGCTCGTCACAGGGGAACACTGAAGCTTTCTTT
>TRBJ2-5|NA|TRBV7-8|NA
CASSLALTEQETQYF
TGTGCCAGCAGCTTAGCGCTGACGGAGCAAGAGACCCAGTACTTC
>TRBJ2-1|NA|TRBV6-4|NA
CASSASTYNEQFF
TGTGCCAGCAGTGCATCTACCTACAATGAGCAGTTCTTC
>TRBJ2-5|once|TRBV24-1|NA
CATSDLQIPREYRWETQYF
TGTGCCACCAGTGATTTGCAAATTCCCCGGGAGTACAGGTGGGAGACCCAGTACTTC
>TRBJ2-3|NA|TRBV15|TRBD2
CATSRELAGFLLYF
TGTGCCACCAGCAGAGAGCTAGCGGGGTTTCTCCTTTATTTT
>TRBJ2-7|NA|TRBV20-1|NA
CSARDGHPEQYF
TGCAGTGCTAGAGACGGACATCCCGAGCAGTACTTC
>TRBJ2-2|NA|TRBV7-9|NA
CASSFEVTGELFF
TGTGCCAGCAGCTTCGAGGTGACCGGGGAGCTGTTTTTT
>TRBJ1-2|NA|TRBV29-1|NA
CSESSADYGYTF
TGCAGCGAGTCCAGTGCGGACTATGGCTACACCTTC
>TRBJ2-3|few|TRBV20-1|NA
CSASFLGRASTDTQYF
TGCAGTGCTAGTTTTTTGGGAAGAGCTAGCACAGATACGCAGTATTTT
>TRBJ2-7|NA|TRBV7-9|TRBD1
CASSLVGQGRYEQYF
TGTGCCAGCAGCTTAGTGGGACAGGGGCGCTACGAGCAGTACTTC
>TRBJ2-7|NA|TRBV4-3|NA
CASSQDGVEQYF
TGCGCCAGCAGCCAAGATGGAGTCGAGCAGTACTTC
>TRBJ2-1|NA|TRBV20-1|TRBD2
CSARTSGSYNEQFF
TGCAGTGCCAGGACTAGCGGCTCCTACAATGAGCAGTTCTTC
>TRBJ2-7|few|TRBV4-1|NA
CASSQDDQGYEQYF
TGCGCCAGCAGCCAAGATGACCAGGGCTACGAGCAGTACTTC
>TRBJ2-1|NA|TRBV14|NA
CASSQDLGGNEQFF
TGTGCCAGCAGCCAAGATTTAGGGGGCAATGAGCAGTTCTTC
>TRBJ2-2|few|TRBV4-3|NA
CASSQAWQRNTGELFF
TGCGCCAGCAGCCAAGCCTGGCAGCGGAACACCGGGGAGCTGTTTTTT
>TRBJ1-3|NA|TRBV27|NA
CASSLHGPPESGNTIYF
TGTGCCAGCAGTTTACATGGACCCCCAGAATCGGGAAACACCATATATTTT
>TRBJ1-2|NA|TRBV12-3/TRBV12-4|NA
CASSLALLGQHGYTF
TGTGCCAGCAGTTTAGCGCTGCTCGGACAGCATGGCTACACCTTC
>TRBJ2-1|few|TRBV27|TRBD2
CASSSALAGGLYNEQFF
TGTGCCAGCAGTTCCGCGCTAGCGGGGGGCCTCTACAATGAGCAGTTCTTC
>TRBJ1-6|NA|TRBV5-5|NA
CASSLARLSLAYNSPLHF
TGTGCCAGCAGCTTGGCCCGTTTGAGTTTGGCCTATAATTCACCCCTCCACTTT
>TRBJ2-5|NA|TRBV5-4|TRBD2
CASSFGLVAETQYF
TGTGCCAGCAGCTTCGGACTAGTTGCAGAGACCCAGTACTTC
>TRBJ2-4|few|TRBV5-5|NA
CASSLRGLAKNIQYF
TGTGCCAGCAGCTTGCGGGGGCTAGCCAAAAACATTCAGTACTTC
>TRBJ2-4|NA|TRBV11-2|TRBD1
CASSSGQGPAKNIQYF
TGTGCCAGCAGCTCGGGACAGGGCCCCGCCAAAAACATTCAGTACTTC
>TRBJ1-2|NA|TRBV6-2/TRBV6-3|NA
CASSYDIRANGYTF
TGTGCCAGCAGCTATGACATCAGGGCTAATGGCTACACCTTC
>TRBJ2-3|large|TRBV7-2|TRBD2
CASSLVASGGGTDTQYF
TGTGCCAGCAGCTTAGTAGCTAGCGGGGGGGGCACAGATACGCAGTATTTT
>TRBJ2-2|NA|TRBV10-3|TRBD2
CAISELAGLNTGELFF
TGTGCCATCAGTGAGCTAGCGGGGCTGAACACCGGGGAGCTGTTTTTT
>TRBJ2-3|few|TRBV14|NA
CASSQDSGFGTDTQYF
TGTGCCAGCAGCCAAGACTCCGGGTTTGGCACAGATACGCAGTATTTT